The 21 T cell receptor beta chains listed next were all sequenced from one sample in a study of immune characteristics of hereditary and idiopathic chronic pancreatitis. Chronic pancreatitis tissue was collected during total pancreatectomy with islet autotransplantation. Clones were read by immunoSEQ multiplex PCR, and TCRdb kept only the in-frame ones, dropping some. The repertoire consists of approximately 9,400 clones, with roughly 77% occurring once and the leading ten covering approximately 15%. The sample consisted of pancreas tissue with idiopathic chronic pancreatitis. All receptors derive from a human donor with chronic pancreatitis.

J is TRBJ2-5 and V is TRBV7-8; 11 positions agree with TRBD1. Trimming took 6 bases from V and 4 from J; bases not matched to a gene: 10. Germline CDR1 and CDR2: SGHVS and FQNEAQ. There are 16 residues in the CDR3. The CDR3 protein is CASSWPGQGGRETQYF. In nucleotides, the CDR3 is TGTGCCAGCAGTTGGCCGGGACAGGGGGGAAGAGAGACCCAGTACTTC.

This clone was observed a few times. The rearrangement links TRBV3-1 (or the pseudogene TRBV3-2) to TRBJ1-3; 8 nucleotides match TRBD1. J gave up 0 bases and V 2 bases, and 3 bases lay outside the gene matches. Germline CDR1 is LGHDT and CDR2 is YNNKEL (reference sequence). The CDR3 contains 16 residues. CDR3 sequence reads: CASSQSGGSSGNTIYF. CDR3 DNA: TGTGCCAGCAGCCAATCAGGGGGCTCCTCTGGAAACACCATATATTTT.

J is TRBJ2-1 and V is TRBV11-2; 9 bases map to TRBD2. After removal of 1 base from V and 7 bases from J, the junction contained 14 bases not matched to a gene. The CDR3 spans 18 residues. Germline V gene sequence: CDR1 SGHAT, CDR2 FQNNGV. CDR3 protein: CASSLVLGRGGPGNEQFF. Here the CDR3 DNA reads TGTGCCAGCAGCTTAGTTCTAGGGCGGGGGGGCCCCGGGAATGAGCAGTTCTTC.

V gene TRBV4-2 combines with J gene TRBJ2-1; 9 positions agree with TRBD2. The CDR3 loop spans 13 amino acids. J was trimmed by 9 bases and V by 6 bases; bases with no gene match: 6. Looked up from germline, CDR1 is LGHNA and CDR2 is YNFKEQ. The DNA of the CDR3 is TGTGCCAGCAGAGGGACTAGCCAAAGTGAGCAGTTCTTC. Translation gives CASRGTSQSEQFF.

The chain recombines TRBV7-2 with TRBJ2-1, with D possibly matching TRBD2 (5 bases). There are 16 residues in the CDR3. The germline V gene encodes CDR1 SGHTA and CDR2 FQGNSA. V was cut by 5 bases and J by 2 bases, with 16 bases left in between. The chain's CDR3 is CASSPPTGWAYNEQFF. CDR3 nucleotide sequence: TGTGCCAGCAGCCCCCCTACGGGGTGGGCCTACAATGAGCAGTTCTTC.

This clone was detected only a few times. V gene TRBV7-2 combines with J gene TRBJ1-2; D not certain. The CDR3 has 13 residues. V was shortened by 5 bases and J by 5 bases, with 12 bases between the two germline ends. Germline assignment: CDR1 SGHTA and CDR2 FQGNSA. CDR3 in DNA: TGTGCCAGCAGCGTACTCGGGTTTTATGGCTACACCTTC. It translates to CASSVLGFYGYTF.

CDR3 nucleotide sequence: TGCGCCAGCAGCCAAGACCCGACAGGGGAAGACTACAATGAGCAGTTCTTC. It translates to CASSQDPTGEDYNEQFF. The chain recombines TRBV4-1 with TRBJ2-1, with TRBD1 matching over 8 bases. Germline assignment: CDR1 MGHRA and CDR2 YSYEKL. V was clipped by 0 bases and J by 3 bases; unmatched bases: 7. The CDR3 contains 17 residues.

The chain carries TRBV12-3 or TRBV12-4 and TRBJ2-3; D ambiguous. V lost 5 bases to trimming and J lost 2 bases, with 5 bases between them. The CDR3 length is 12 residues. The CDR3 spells CASSVSTDTQYF. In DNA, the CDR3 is TGTGCCAGCAGTGTGTCCACAGATACGCAGTATTTT.

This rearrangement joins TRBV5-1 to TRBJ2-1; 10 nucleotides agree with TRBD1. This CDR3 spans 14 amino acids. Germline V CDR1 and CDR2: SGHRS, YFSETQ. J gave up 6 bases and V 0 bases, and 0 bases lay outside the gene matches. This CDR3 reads CASSLGTGGNEQFF. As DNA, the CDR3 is TGCGCCAGCAGCTTGGGGACAGGGGGCAATGAGCAGTTCTTC.

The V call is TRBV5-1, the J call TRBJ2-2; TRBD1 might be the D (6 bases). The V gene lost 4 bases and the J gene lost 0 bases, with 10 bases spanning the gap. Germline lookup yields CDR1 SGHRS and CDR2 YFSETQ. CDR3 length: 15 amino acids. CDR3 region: CASSIGTPNTGELFF. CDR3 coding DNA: TGCGCCAGCAGCATTGGGACACCGAACACCGGGGAGCTGTTTTTT.

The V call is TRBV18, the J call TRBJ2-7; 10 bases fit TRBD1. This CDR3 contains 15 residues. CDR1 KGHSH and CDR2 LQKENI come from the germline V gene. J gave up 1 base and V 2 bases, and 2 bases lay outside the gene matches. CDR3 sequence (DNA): TGTGCCAGCTCACCAGGACAGGGGGGATCCTACGAGCAGTACTTC. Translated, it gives CASSPGQGGSYEQYF.

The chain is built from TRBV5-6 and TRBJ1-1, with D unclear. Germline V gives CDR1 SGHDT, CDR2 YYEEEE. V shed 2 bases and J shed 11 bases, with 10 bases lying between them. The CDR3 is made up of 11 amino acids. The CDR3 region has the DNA TGTGCCAGCAGCTTCTCGGGAATCGCTTTCTTT. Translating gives CASSFSGIAFF.

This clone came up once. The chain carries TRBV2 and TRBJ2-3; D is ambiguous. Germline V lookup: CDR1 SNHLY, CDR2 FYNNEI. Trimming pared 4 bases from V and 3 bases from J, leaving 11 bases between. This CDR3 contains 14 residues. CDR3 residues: CASSGHLRTDTQYF. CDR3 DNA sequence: TGTGCCAGCAGTGGACACCTCAGGACAGATACGCAGTATTTT. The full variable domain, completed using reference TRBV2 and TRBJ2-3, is EPEVTQTPSHQVTQMGQEVILRCVPISNHLYFYWYRQILGQKVEFLVSFYNNEISEKSEIFDDQFSVERPDGSNFTLKIRSTKLEDSAMYFCASSGHLRTDTQYFGPGTRLTVL.

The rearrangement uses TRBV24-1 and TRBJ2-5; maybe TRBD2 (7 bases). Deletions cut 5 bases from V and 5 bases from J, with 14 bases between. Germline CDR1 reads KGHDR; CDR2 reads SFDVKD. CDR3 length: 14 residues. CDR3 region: CATSGGGLGETQYF. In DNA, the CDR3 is TGTGCCACCAGTGGCGGGGGCCTAGGGGAGACCCAGTACTTC.

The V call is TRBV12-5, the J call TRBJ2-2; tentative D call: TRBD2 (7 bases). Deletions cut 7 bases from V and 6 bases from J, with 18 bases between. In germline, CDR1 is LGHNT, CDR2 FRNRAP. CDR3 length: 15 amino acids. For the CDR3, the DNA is TGTGCTAGTGCCGAGGGGGGGCCTAGGGCCGGGGAGCTGTTTTTT. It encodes CASAEGGPRAGELFF.

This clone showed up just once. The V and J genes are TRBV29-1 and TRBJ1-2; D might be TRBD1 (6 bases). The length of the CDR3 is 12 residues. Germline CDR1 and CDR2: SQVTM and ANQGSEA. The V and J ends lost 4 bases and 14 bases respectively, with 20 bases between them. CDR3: CSVGQESAVLTF. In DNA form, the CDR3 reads TGCAGCGTTGGACAGGAGTCGGCGGTGTTAACCTTC.

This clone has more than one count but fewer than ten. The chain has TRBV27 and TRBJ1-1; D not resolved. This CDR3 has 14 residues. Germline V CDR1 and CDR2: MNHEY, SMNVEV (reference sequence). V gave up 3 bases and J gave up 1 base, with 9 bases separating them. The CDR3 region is CASSLGLSNTEAFF. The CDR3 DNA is TGTGCCAGCAGTTTGGGCCTATCGAACACTGAAGCTTTCTTT.

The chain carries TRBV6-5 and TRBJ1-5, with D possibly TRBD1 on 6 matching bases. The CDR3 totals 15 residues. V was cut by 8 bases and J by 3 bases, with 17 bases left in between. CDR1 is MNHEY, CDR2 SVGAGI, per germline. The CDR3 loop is CASDPTGTINQPQHF. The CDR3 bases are TGTGCCAGCGACCCTACCGGGACAATCAATCAGCCCCAGCATTTT.

CDR3 residues: CASSQVWENTGELFF. The CDR3 region has the DNA TGTGCCAGCAGCCAAGTCTGGGAGAACACCGGGGAGCTGTTTTTT. The chain recombines TRBV4-2 with TRBJ2-2; unclear D gene. The CDR3 consists of 15 residues. V was shortened by 1 base and J by 1 base, with 7 bases between the two germline ends. Germline-derived CDR1 and CDR2 are LGHNA and YNFKEQ.

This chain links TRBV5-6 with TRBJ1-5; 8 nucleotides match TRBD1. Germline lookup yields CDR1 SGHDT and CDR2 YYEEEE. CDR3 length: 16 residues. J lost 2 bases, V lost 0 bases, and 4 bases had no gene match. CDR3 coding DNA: TGTGCCAGCAGCTTGGTGGACAGGGCGGGCAATCAGCCCCAGCATTTT. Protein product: CASSLVDRAGNQPQHF. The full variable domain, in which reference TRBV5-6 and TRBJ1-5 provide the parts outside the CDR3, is DAGVTQSPTHLIKTRGQQVTLRCSPKSGHDTVSWYQQALGQGPQFIFQYYEEEERQRGNFPDRFSGHQFPNYSSELNVNALLLGDSALYLCASSLVDRAGNQPQHFGDGTRLSIL.

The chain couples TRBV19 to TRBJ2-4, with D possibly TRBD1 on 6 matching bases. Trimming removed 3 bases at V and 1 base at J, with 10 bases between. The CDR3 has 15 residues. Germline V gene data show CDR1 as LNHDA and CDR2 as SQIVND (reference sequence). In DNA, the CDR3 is TGTGCCAGTAGTATTTCAGGGGACGCCAAAAACATTCAGTACTTC. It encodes CASSISGDAKNIQYF.